The rows below give T cell receptor beta chains drawn from one sample of a study of CD8 T cells in Susac syndrome. TCRdb passed the immunoSEQ multiplex PCR reads through MiXCR, listing each CDR3 protein once. The data contain 250,000 to 300,000 distinct CDR3 sequences, roughly 85% of them singletons. The source material was CD8+ T cells from PBMCs. The origin of the receptors is a human donor with multiple sclerosis. The CDR3 runs from the conserved cysteine through the conserved F or W. A D gene is named only where the DNA matches it firmly. Where a row states a size, it is once, few, many or the class of an expanded clone; other rows omit it.

d_gene	abundance	j_gene	v_gene	CDR3aa	CDR3nt
.	.	TRBJ1-5	TRBV27	CASSLGGHQPQHF	TGTGCCAGCAGTTTAGGAGGGCATCAGCCCCAGCATTTT
TRBD2	.	TRBJ2-7	TRBV2	CASRDRLAGVWYEQYF	TGTGCCAGCAGGGATAGACTAGCGGGAGTGTGGTACGAGCAGTACTTC
.	few	TRBJ2-7	TRBV27	CASSPSEADTSYEQYF	TGTGCCAGCAGTCCCTCCGAGGCGGATACCTCCTACGAGCAGTACTTC
.	once	TRBJ2-2	TRBV6-1	CASMEGNTGELFF	TGTGCCAGCATGGAGGGGAACACCGGGGAGCTGTTTTTT
TRBD1	.	TRBJ1-3	TRBV7-8	CASSSTGQDSGNTIYF	TGTGCCAGCAGCTCAACGGGACAGGACTCTGGAAACACCATATATTTT
.	.	TRBJ2-2	TRBV25-1	CASTGTGELFF	TGTGCCAGCACCGGGACCGGGGAGCTGTTTTTT
.	.	TRBJ1-6	TRBV12-3/TRBV12-4	CASSFVSPLHF	TGTGCCAGCAGTTTTGTATCACCCCTCCACTTT
.	.	TRBJ2-2	TRBV4-3	CASSQVLAEGTGELFF	TGCGCCAGCAGCCAAGTCCTCGCGGAGGGGACCGGGGAGCTGTTTTTT
.	.	TRBJ2-5	TRBV7-9	CASSFTEKTQYF	TGTGCCAGCAGCTTCACTGAGAAGACCCAGTACTTC
.	.	TRBJ2-1	TRBV9	CVSSGDGSSYNEQFF	TGTGTCAGCAGCGGCGACGGGAGCTCCTACAATGAGCAGTTCTTC
TRBD1	.	TRBJ2-7	TRBV18	CASSPWDRGFSGTYEQYF	TGTGCCAGCTCACCCTGGGACAGGGGTTTTTCGGGAACCTACGAGCAGTACTTC
.	.	TRBJ2-7	TRBV20-1	CSAGGWASYEQYF	TGCAGTGCTGGAGGTTGGGCCTCCTACGAGCAGTACTTC
.	.	TRBJ2-7	TRBV29-1	CSVEESRDSRYEQYF	TGCAGCGTTGAAGAGAGTAGGGACTCAAGGTACGAGCAGTACTTC
.	.	TRBJ2-5	TRBV6-2/TRBV6-3	CASSRPGRWETQYF	TGTGCCAGCAGCAGACCGGGACGTTGGGAGACCCAGTACTTC
TRBD1	few	TRBJ1-5	TRBV7-6	CASSVGQESNQPQHF	TGTGCCAGCAGCGTTGGACAGGAAAGCAATCAGCCCCAGCATTTT
.	.	TRBJ2-5	TRBV6-2/TRBV6-3	CASSYVRIQETQYF	TGTGCCAGCAGTTACGTGCGGATCCAAGAGACCCAGTACTTC
TRBD1	.	TRBJ1-2	TRBV6-5	CASSYDRGWDGYTF	TGTGCCAGCAGTTACGACAGGGGATGGGATGGCTACACCTTC
.	.	TRBJ2-1	TRBV7-9	CASRAFNEQFF	TGTGCCAGCAGGGCCTTCAATGAGCAGTTCTTC
TRBD2	.	TRBJ2-3	TRBV10-3	CAISQTSEEKKDTQYF	TGTGCCATCAGCCAGACTAGCGAAGAAAAAAAGGATACGCAGTATTTT
TRBD1	.	TRBJ1-1	TRBV30	CAWSVGTGSDTEAFF	TGTGCCTGGAGTGTAGGGACAGGGAGTGACACTGAAGCTTTCTTT
TRBD2	once	TRBJ2-1	TRBV7-2	CASSSGLADLPWGFF	TGTGCCAGCAGCTCAGGACTAGCGGACCTCCCGTGGGGGTTCTTC
TRBD1	.	TRBJ2-7	TRBV2	CASSPTGAYEQYF	TGTGCCAGCAGCCCCACAGGGGCCTACGAGCAGTACTTC